The T cell receptor (beta chain) under discussion was sequenced for a study of response to subunit inactivated influenza vaccine. Overall study findings and caveats: The study's authors posited that every seasonal influenza vaccination enlists few new T cells.

There are a few counts of this clonotype. Antigen: not known. This CDR3 is 14 amino acids long. V shed 3 bases and J shed 4 bases, with 13 bases lying between them. Looked up from germline, CDR1 is SGHRS and CDR2 is YFSETQ. TCRdb re-called the RT-PCR reads through MiXCR, storing one row per CDR3 protein. The data show 800,000 or so distinct CDR3 sequences, around 20% seen once. The sample was PBMCs from blood, taken 5 to 6 days after vaccination. The J gene is TRBJ2-5, the V gene TRBV5-1; perhaps D is TRBD1 or TRBD2 (5 bases each). The TCR comes from a man between 45 and 60 years old who received an inactivated influenza vaccine. The CDR3 is CASSSSGGRETQYF. CDR3 DNA sequence: TGCGCCAGCAGCTCGAGTGGGGGTCGAGAGACCCAGTACTTC.